Shown below are 27 T cell receptor beta chains from a single sample sequenced in a study of neurological immune-mediated disorders. TCRdb re-analysed the 5' RACE reads in MiXCR, keeping a single row per CDR3 protein. The sample has 65,000 to 80,000 distinct CDR3 sequences, 4.8% seen once. The sequenced sample was PBMCs. Receptors originate from a woman in her 70s with multiple sclerosis.

The table lists this clonotype with a few counts. The chain recombines TRBV20-1 with TRBJ2-1, with 7 bases that match TRBD2. The length of the CDR3 is 12 residues. The germline V gene encodes CDR1 DFQATT and CDR2 SNEGSKA (reference sequence). CDR3 loop: CSARRGYNEQFF. CDR3 nucleotide sequence: TGCAGCGCCCGGCGGGGGTACAATGAGCAGTTCTTC.

There are many counts of this clonotype. The chain carries TRBV15 and TRBJ2-7, with D possibly TRBD2 on 7 matching bases. Trimming removed 1 base from V and 3 bases from J, with 10 bases in between. The germline gives CDR1 LNHNV, CDR2 YYDKDF (reference sequence). CDR3 length: 14 residues. Written as DNA, the CDR3 is TGTGCCACCAGCAGAGGAGGGGGGGGCTACGAGCAGTACTTC. Translating gives CATSRGGGGYEQYF.

This clonotype was detected ten times or more. The gene calls are TRBV20-1 and TRBJ1-2; D is possibly TRBD1 (5 bases). This CDR3 contains 18 residues. Germline loops: CDR1 DFQATT, CDR2 SNEGSKA (reference sequence). Trimming left V 1 base short and J 2 bases short, with 23 bases between. DNA of the CDR3: TGCAGTGCTAGAGGTACCCACAGCGGCAGGGTACGAAACTATGGCTACACCTTC. Translation: CSARGTHSGRVRNYGYTF.

This clonotype has a count of ten or more. The chain carries TRBV5-1 and TRBJ2-3; 14 nucleotides agree with TRBD2. J gave up 2 bases and V 4 bases, and 6 bases lay outside the gene matches. The CDR3 runs 17 residues. Germline V gene sequence: CDR1 SGHRS, CDR2 YFSETQ. CDR3 in amino acids: CASSQGLAGVPTDTQYF. CDR3 nucleotides: TGCGCCAGCAGCCAGGGACTAGCGGGAGTTCCCACAGATACGCAGTATTTT.

This clonotype showed up many times. The J gene is TRBJ2-1, the V gene TRBV10-3; 11 bases match TRBD2. V dropped 5 bases and J dropped 3; count of bases not matched to a gene: 3. CDR1 and CDR2 (germline): ENHRY, SYGVKD. The CDR3 runs to 15 residues. The CDR3 coding sequence is TGTGCCATCAGTACGGGACTAGCGGTCTACAATGAGCAGTTCTTC. Protein product: CAISTGLAVYNEQFF.

In this sample, this clonotype turned up many times. The chain uses TRBV12-3 or TRBV12-4 and TRBJ1-5, with D possibly matching TRBD1 (6 bases). V was clipped by 6 bases and J by 4 bases, with 13 bases between them. The CDR3 sequence is 14 residues long. The CDR3 bases are TGTGCCAGCAGGAGAGGGGGGGCAAATCAGCCCCAGCATTTT. Translating gives CASRRGGANQPQHF.

This clonotype was picked up a small number of times. The CDR3 DNA reads TGCAGTGCTCCGGGACAGGGGTTCGCTAATGAAAAACTGTTTTTT. Protein product: CSAPGQGFANEKLFF. The chain joins TRBV20-1 to TRBJ1-4, with 10 bases lining up with TRBD1. The germline V gene encodes CDR1 DFQATT and CDR2 SNEGSKA (reference sequence). With V trimmed by 5 bases and J by 3 bases, 6 bases remained unmatched. CDR3 size: 15 residues.

This clonotype was observed many times. The V gene is TRBV20-1, the J gene TRBJ2-1; TRBD2 matches 10 bases. V dropped 6 bases and J dropped 0; count of bases not matched to a gene: 2. In germline, CDR1 is DFQATT, CDR2 SNEGSKA (reference sequence). This CDR3 region has 14 residues. The chain's CDR3 is CSALAGGSYNEQFF. The CDR3 DNA follows: TGCAGTGCCTTAGCGGGAGGCTCCTACAATGAGCAGTTCTTC.

The V call is TRBV29-1, the J call TRBJ1-1; D gene unclear. Trimming took off 4 bases at V and 3 bases at J, with 3 bases between the two ends. CDR1 and CDR2 from the germline V gene are SQVTM and ANQGSEA. The CDR3 length is 10 residues. The CDR3 DNA is TGCAGCGTTGGGCACACTGAAGCTTTCTTT. Translated: CSVGHTEAFF.

The sample holds many counts of this clonotype. The CDR3 sequence: CASKKEYQETQYF. The CDR3 DNA follows: TGCGCCAGCAAGAAGGAGTACCAAGAGACCCAGTACTTC. The chain links TRBV5-1 to TRBJ2-5; D remains ambiguous. Germline CDR1 is SGHRS and CDR2 is YFSETQ. The CDR3 extends over 13 amino acids. Deletions cut 6 bases from V and 0 bases from J, with 9 bases between.

This clonotype was seen at least ten times. The rearrangement uses TRBV7-8 and TRBJ2-5; D is unresolved. The V gene lost 2 bases and the J gene lost 1 base, with 8 bases spanning the gap. CDR3 size: 14 residues. Germline V CDR1 and CDR2: SGHVS, FQNEAQ. This chain's CDR3 is CASSLRPPQETQYF. The CDR3 DNA reads TGTGCCAGCAGCTTACGTCCCCCCCAAGAGACCCAGTACTTC.

This clonotype occurred many times. The chain is built from TRBV2 and TRBJ2-1; D is unclear. This CDR3 has 10 residues. V was shortened by 8 bases and J by 8 bases, with 7 bases between the two germline ends. CDR1 and CDR2 (germline): SNHLY, FYNNEI. CDR3 bases: TGTGCCAGCGGCGGTCATGAGCAGTTCTTC. It specifies CASGGHEQFF. Looking up the rest from reference TRBV2 and TRBJ2-1 gives the full variable domain: EPEVTQTPSHQVTQMGQEVILRCVPISNHLYFYWYRQILGQKVEFLVSFYNNEISEKSEIFDDQFSVERPDGSNFTLKIRSTKLEDSAMYFCASGGHEQFFGPGTRLTVL.

This clonotype was seen repeatedly, ten times or more. This sequence joins TRBV6-2 or TRBV6-3 and TRBJ1-5; 9 positions match TRBD1. The CDR3 length is 14 residues. Germline V gene lookup returns CDR1 MNHEY and CDR2 SVGEGT. The trim removed 6 bases at V and 5 bases at J, leaving 5 bases unmatched. The CDR3 DNA reads TGTGCCAGCAGCGGGACAGGGTTCTATCAGCCCCAGCATTTT. It is translated as CASSGTGFYQPQHF.

The chain combines TRBV5-6 with TRBJ1-2, with D possibly being TRBD1 (5 bases). CDR1 is SGHDT and CDR2 is YYEEEE in the germline V gene. V lost 4 bases and J lost 6, with 13 bases in between. The CDR3 spans 13 residues. The CDR3 nucleotides read TGTGCCAGCAGCCCTCAGGGACGTCATGGCTACACCTTC. It translates to CASSPQGRHGYTF.

This clonotype was counted ten times or more. CDR3 coding DNA: TGTGCCAGCAGTTGGGGACAGGGGACCACCGGGGAGCTGTTTTTT. Protein: CASSWGQGTTGELFF. The chain joins TRBV6-2 or TRBV6-3 to TRBJ2-2; 10 nucleotides align to TRBD1. Germline V gives CDR1 MNHEY, CDR2 SVGEGT. There are 15 residues in the CDR3. After removal of 4 bases from V and 4 bases from J, the junction contained 3 bases not matched to a gene.

The sample holds many counts of this clonotype. CDR3: CASSYQLGGTGANVLTF. In nucleotides, the CDR3 is TGTGCCAGCAGTTACCAGCTTGGAGGGACTGGGGCCAACGTCCTGACTTTC. The rearrangement joins TRBV6-2 or TRBV6-3 to TRBJ2-6, with D possibly being TRBD2 (6 bases). The CDR3 contains 17 residues. V lost 2 bases to trimming and J lost 2 bases, with 13 bases between them. Germline lookup yields CDR1 MNHEY and CDR2 SVGEGT.

This clonotype has at least ten counts. This CDR3 reads CSARRLGDSNQPQHF. The CDR3 nucleotides read TGCAGTGCTAGACGGTTAGGGGATAGCAATCAGCCCCAGCATTTT. The V call is TRBV20-1, the J call TRBJ1-5; D is possibly TRBD1 (5 bases). The CDR3 spans 15 residues. CDR1 and CDR2 from the germline V gene are DFQATT and SNEGSKA (reference sequence). The V gene lost 2 bases and the J gene lost 0 bases, with 11 bases spanning the gap.

This clonotype came up a few times. J is TRBJ2-3 and V is TRBV20-1; D may be TRBD2 (6 bases). Trimming shortened V by 3 bases and J by 0 bases, and 13 bases separated the two germline ends. The CDR3 is made up of 15 amino acids. Germline CDR1 reads DFQATT; CDR2 reads SNEGSKA (reference sequence). CDR3: CSARPLGTSTDTQYF. CDR3 DNA: TGCAGTGCTAGGCCTCTCGGGACTAGCACAGATACGCAGTATTTT.

This clonotype was picked up many times. The chain uses TRBV10-3 and TRBJ2-7; D gene unclear. V lost 6 bases and J 0 bases, leaving 6 bases between the germline ends. This CDR3 has 12 residues. CDR1 and CDR2 (germline): ENHRY, SYGVKD. In DNA form, the CDR3 reads TGTGCCATCAGCAGTCACTCCTACGAGCAGTACTTC. It is translated as CAISSHSYEQYF.

In this sample, this clonotype turned up many times. This chain links TRBV20-1 with TRBJ2-5, with D possibly TRBD1 on 5 matching bases. V lost 4 bases and J 2 bases, leaving 11 bases between the germline ends. CDR3 length: 13 residues. Germline values: CDR1 DFQATT, CDR2 SNEGSKA (reference sequence). Here the CDR3 reads CSANLDRQETQYF. The CDR3 region has the DNA TGCAGTGCTAATCTTGACAGACAAGAGACCCAGTACTTC.

At least ten counts were recorded for this clonotype. J is TRBJ1-5 and V is TRBV20-1; 9 nucleotides match TRBD1. CDR3 length: 14 amino acids. Germline CDR1 is DFQATT and CDR2 is SNEGSKA (reference sequence). Trimming removed 5 bases from V and 4 bases from J; junction bases left unmatched: 6. The CDR3 sequence: CSARDRATNQPQHF. Written as DNA, the CDR3 is TGCAGTGCTCGGGACAGGGCAACGAATCAGCCCCAGCATTTT.

Concerning this clonotype: A read error is possible here, since a much larger clone lies one base away. The rearrangement links TRBV25-1 to TRBJ1-1; a possible D gene is TRBD1 (5 bases). Germline V gene lookup returns CDR1 MGHDK and CDR2 SYGVNS. The V gene lost 0 bases and the J gene lost 1 base, with 9 bases spanning the gap. CDR3 length equals 15 residues. CDR3 sequence: CASSEYGGWNTEAFF. The CDR3 nucleotides are TGTGCCAGCAGTGAATACGGGGGATGGAACACTGAAGCTTTCTTT.

This clonotype was found many times. The chain uses TRBV6-5 and TRBJ1-4, with 10 bases identical to TRBD1. Per germline, CDR1 MNHEY and CDR2 SVGAGI. This CDR3 is built from 15 residues. Germline trimming cut 0 bases from V and 5 bases from J; bases unmatched to any gene: 0. The CDR3 coding sequence is TGTGCCAGCAGTTACTCGGGACAGGGGAATGAAAAACTGTTTTTT. Translated: CASSYSGQGNEKLFF.

This clonotype has ten or more counts. The chain joins TRBV4-2 to TRBJ2-5; 7 nucleotides align to TRBD2. J lost 1 base, V lost 0 bases, and 5 bases had no gene match. The germline CDR1 and CDR2 sequences are LGHNA and YNFKEQ. The CDR3 loop spans 16 amino acids. The CDR3 DNA follows: TGTGCCAGCAGCCAAGATCTGGCTAGCGGCCAAGAGACCCAGTACTTC. It is translated as CASSQDLASGQETQYF.

The table lists this clonotype with many counts. The chain couples TRBV29-1 to TRBJ2-3; 10 bases fit TRBD2. The CDR3 is 13 residues long. From germline, CDR1 is SQVTM and CDR2 ANQGSEA. Trimming took 7 bases from V and 3 from J; bases not matched to a gene: 4. The CDR3 DNA reads as TGCAGCGCTAGCGGGAGAGGGACAGATACGCAGTATTTT. Translating gives CSASGRGTDTQYF.

The chain couples TRBV3-1 to TRBJ2-1, with 14 bases matching TRBD2. Per the germline V gene, CDR1 is LGHDT and CDR2 is YNNKEL (reference sequence). There are 15 residues in the CDR3. V gave up 4 bases and J gave up 9 bases; unmatched junction bases: 5. CDR3 nucleotide sequence: TGTGCCAGCAGCCCGGGACTAGCGGGAGAACTTGAGCAGTTCTTC. Protein: CASSPGLAGELEQFF.

This clonotype was found many times. The rearrangement joins TRBV5-1 to TRBJ2-1, with 7 nucleotides matching TRBD2. The CDR3 is made up of 16 amino acids. V gave up 6 bases and J gave up 0 bases; unmatched junction bases: 9. Per germline, CDR1 SGHRS and CDR2 YFSETQ. The CDR3 sequence: CASKLLAVSSYNEQFF. CDR3 bases: TGCGCCAGCAAACTGCTAGCGGTTAGCTCCTACAATGAGCAGTTCTTC.